This entry is about one T cell receptor (beta chain). Profiling relied on immunoSEQ multiplex PCR, and the TCRdb table lists in-frame clones only, not all of them. The table has about 350,000 clones, 86% seen once. Treatment indicated: roughly 20 received Ad26.COV2.S at low or high dose, single or two shots; roughly 5 received placebo; per-sample allocation not given. Collection of the samples took place on day 63 after the first injection of vaccine or placebo. Cohort 1b enrolled adults aged 18-55 years in Boston. This sample was included in a study of Ad26.COV2.S vaccination and SARS-CoV-2 variants. Looking at the study overall: By the intramuscular route, Ad26.COV2.S was given once, or twice 56 days apart.

CDR1 is SGDLS and CDR2 is YYNGEE in the germline V gene. This CDR3 contains 12 residues. Trimming stripped 4 bases from V and 1 base from J, with 4 bases between. The gene calls are TRBV9 and TRBJ2-3; D remains ambiguous. The source of this sequence is a person between 18 and 59 years old who received the Ad26.COV2.S COVID-19 vaccine or a placebo. Material: peripheral blood, obtained in a trial of Ad26.COV2.S vaccine versus placebo. For the CDR3, the DNA is TGTGCCAGCAGCTTCGGCACAGATACGCAGTATTTT. Its protein is CASSFGTDTQYF.